The following is a T cell receptor beta chain sequence with its context. Its antigen remains unknown. The data derive from a study of cytomegalovirus exposure and HLA in healthy donors. Study as a whole: As an earlier analysis found, roughly 170 million T cells yielded about 100 million unique TCR beta sequences. Out of 398 genotyped donors, about 84% belonged to the Caucasian-associated ancestry cluster.

Primers for the PCR totalled 60 Vbeta and 13 Jbeta. TCRdb keeps only in-frame clones here, not all; method: immunoSEQ multiplex PCR. This table holds about 200,000 clones, approximately 78% found once. Germline trimming cut 1 base from V and 5 bases from J; bases unmatched to any gene: 3. The germline gives CDR1 SGDLS, CDR2 YYNGEE. This CDR3 has 16 amino acids. General study points: Reports credit the classifier with highly specific, highly sensitive diagnosis of cytomegalovirus status.

This clonotype was sampled from a woman between 18 and 30 years old in good health and CMV-seronegative. The specimen was PBMCs. The chain combines TRBV9 with TRBJ2-2; 12 nucleotides line up with TRBD2. The CDR3 DNA is TGTGCCAGCAGCGTACTAGCGGGAGGGGGGACCGGGGAGCTGTTTTTT. Its translation: CASSVLAGGGTGELFF.